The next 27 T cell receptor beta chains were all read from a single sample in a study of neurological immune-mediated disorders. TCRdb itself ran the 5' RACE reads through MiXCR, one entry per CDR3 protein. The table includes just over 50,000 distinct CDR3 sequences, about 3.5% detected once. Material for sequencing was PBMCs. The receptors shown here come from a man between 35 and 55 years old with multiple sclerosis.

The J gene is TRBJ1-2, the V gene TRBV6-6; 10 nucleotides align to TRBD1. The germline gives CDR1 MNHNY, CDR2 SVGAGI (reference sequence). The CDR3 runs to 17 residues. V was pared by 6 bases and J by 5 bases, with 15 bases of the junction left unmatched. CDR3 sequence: CASSLKGQGRTGYGYTF. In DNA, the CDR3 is TGTGCCAGCAGCCTTAAGGGACAGGGGCGAACCGGGTATGGCTACACCTTC.

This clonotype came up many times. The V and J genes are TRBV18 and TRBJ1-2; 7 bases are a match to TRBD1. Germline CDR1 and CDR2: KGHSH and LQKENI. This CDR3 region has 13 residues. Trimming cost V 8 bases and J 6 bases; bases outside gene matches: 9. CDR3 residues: CASGQTGNDGYTF. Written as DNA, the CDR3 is TGTGCCAGCGGACAGACAGGGAACGATGGCTACACCTTC.

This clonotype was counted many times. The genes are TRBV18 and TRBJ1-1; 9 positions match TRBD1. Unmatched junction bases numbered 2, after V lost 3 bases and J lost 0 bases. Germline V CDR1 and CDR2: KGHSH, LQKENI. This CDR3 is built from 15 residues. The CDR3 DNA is TGTGCCAGCTCACCCTGGGACAGGGTGAACACTGAAGCTTTCTTT. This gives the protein CASSPWDRVNTEAFF.

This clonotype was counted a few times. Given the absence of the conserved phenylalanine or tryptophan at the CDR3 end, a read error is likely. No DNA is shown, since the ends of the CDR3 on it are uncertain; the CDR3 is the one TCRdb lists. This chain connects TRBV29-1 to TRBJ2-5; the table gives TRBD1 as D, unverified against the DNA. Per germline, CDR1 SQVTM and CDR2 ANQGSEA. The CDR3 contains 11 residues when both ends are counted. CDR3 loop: CRPGREAALTL.

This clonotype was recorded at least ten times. CDR3 sequence (DNA): TGTGCCAGCAGTTTAAGACAGGGGCTCACAGATACGCAGTATTTT. Protein: CASSLRQGLTDTQYF. The chain has TRBV28 and TRBJ2-3; TRBD1 matches at 8 bases. The CDR3 totals 15 residues. The germline V gene has CDR1 MDHEN and CDR2 SYDVKM. J was trimmed by 2 bases and V by 2 bases; bases with no gene match: 3.

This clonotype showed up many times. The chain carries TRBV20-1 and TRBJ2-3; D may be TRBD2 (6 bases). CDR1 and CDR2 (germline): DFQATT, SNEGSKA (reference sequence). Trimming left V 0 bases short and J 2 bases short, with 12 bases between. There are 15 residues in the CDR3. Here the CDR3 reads CSARDVGGNTDTQYF. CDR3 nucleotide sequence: TGCAGTGCTAGAGATGTCGGCGGGAACACAGATACGCAGTATTTT.

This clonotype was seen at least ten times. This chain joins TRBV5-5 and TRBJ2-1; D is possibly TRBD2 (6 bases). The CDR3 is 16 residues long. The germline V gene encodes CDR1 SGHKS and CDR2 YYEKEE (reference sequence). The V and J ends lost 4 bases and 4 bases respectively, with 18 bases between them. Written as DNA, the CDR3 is TGTGCCAGCAGCCCGCCGACCGGGACTGCATACAATGAGCAGTTCTTC. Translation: CASSPPTGTAYNEQFF.

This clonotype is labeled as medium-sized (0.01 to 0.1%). In DNA form, the CDR3 reads TGCAGTGCTTCCTCGGGGGAGTTAGGGAGCAATCAGCCCCAGCATTTT. It specifies CSASSGELGSNQPQHF. The chain combines TRBV20-1 with TRBJ1-5, with D possibly TRBD1 on 5 matching bases. Germline V gene data show CDR1 as DFQATT and CDR2 as SNEGSKA (reference sequence). V shed 5 bases and J shed 1 base, with 18 bases lying between them. This CDR3 region has 16 residues.

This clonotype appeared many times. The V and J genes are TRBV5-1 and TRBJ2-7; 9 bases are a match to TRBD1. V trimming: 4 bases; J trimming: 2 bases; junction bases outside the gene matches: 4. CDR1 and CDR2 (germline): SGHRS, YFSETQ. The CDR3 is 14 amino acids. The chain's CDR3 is CASSIGQGPYEQYF. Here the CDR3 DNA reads TGCGCCAGCAGCATAGGACAGGGGCCCTACGAGCAGTACTTC.

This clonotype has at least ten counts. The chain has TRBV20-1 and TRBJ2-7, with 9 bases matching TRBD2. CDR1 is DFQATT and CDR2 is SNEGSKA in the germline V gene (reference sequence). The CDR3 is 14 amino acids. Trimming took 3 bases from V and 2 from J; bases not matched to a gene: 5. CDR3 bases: TGCAGTGCTAGTATGGCGGGGGGGCCCTACGAGCAGTACTTC. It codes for CSASMAGGPYEQYF.

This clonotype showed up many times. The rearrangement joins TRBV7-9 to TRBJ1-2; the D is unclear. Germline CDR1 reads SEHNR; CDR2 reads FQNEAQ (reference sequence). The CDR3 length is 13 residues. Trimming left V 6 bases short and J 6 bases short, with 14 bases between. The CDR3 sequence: CASSPDLANGYTF. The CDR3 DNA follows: TGTGCCAGCAGTCCGGATCTTGCAAATGGCTACACCTTC.

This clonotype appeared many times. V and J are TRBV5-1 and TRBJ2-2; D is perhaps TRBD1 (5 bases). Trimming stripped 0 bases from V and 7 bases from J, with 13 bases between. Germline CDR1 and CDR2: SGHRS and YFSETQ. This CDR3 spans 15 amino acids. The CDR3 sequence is CASSLGQIDVGELFF. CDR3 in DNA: TGCGCCAGCAGCTTGGGACAGATTGACGTCGGGGAGCTGTTTTTT.

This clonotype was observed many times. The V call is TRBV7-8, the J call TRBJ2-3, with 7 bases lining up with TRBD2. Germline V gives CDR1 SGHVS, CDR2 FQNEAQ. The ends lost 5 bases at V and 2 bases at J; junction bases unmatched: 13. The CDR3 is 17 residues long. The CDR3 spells CASSQRGTTSYTDTQYF. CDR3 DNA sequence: TGTGCCAGCAGCCAACGGGGGACTACGAGCTACACAGATACGCAGTATTTT.

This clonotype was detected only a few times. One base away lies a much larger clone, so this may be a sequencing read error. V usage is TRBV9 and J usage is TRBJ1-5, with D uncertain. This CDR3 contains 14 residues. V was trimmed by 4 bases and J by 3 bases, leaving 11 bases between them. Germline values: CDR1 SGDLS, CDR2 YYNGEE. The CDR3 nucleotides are TGTGCCAGCAGCTCGGGAAAGCTCAATCAGCCCCAGCATTTT. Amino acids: CASSSGKLNQPQHF.

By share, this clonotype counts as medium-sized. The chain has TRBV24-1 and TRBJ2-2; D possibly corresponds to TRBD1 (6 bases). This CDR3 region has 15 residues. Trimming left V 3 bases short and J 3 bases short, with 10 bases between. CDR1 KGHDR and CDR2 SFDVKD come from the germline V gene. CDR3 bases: TGTGCCACCAGTGATCGGACAGTTGACACCGGGGAGCTGTTTTTT. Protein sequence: CATSDRTVDTGELFF.

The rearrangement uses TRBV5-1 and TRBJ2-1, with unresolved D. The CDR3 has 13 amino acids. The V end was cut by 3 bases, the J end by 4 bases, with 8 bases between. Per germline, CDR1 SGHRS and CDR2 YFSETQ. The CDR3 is CASSSMTYNEQFF. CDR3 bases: TGCGCCAGCAGCTCGATGACTTACAATGAGCAGTTCTTC.

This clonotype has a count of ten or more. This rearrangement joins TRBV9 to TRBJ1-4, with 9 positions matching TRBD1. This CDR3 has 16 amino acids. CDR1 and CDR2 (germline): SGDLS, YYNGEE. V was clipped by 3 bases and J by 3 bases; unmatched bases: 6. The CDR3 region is CASSATGGLANEKLFF. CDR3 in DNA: TGTGCCAGCAGCGCGACAGGGGGTCTAGCTAATGAAAAACTGTTTTTT.

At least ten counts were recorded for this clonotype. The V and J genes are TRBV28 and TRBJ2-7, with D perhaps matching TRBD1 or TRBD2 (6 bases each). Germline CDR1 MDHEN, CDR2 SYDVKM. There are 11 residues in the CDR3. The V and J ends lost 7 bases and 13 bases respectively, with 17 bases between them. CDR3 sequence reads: CASTHGGGQYF. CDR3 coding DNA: TGTGCCAGCACCCACGGAGGGGGTCAATACTTC.

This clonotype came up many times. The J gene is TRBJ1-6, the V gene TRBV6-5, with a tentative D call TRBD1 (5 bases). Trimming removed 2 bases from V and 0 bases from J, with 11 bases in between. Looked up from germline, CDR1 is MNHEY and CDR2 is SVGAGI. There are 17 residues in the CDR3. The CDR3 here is CASSYSGGDSYNSPLHF. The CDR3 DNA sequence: TGTGCCAGCAGTTACAGCGGGGGGGACTCCTATAATTCACCCCTCCACTTT.

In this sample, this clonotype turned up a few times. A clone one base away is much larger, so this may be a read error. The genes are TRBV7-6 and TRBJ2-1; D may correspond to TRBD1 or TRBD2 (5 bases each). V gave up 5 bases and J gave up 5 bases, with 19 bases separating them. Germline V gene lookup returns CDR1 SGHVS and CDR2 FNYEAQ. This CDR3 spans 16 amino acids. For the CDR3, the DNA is TGTGCCAGCAGCGATCGGGGCCGGGGAATAAACAATGAGCAGTTCTTC. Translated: CASSDRGRGINNEQFF.

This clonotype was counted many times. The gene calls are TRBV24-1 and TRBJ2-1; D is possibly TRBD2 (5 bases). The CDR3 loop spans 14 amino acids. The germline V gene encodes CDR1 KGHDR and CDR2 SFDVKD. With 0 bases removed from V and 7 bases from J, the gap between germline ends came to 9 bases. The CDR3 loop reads CATSDLLSGNEQFF. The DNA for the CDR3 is TGTGCCACCAGTGATTTGCTCTCGGGGAATGAGCAGTTCTTC.

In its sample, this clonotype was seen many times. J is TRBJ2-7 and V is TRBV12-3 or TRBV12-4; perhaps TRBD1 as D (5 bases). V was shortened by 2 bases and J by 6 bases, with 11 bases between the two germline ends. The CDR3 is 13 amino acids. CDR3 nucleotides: TGTGCCAGCAGTTTATATAGGGGAAGCGAGCAGTACTTC. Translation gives CASSLYRGSEQYF.

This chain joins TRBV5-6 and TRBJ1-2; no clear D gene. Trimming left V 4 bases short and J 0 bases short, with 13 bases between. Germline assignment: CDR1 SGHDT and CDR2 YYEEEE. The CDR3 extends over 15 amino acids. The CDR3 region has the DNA TGTGCCAGCAGCCCACGACTCATACCTAACTATGGCTACACCTTC. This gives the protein CASSPRLIPNYGYTF.

The CDR3 protein is CASSTFWGGGTVETQYF. DNA for the CDR3: TGTGCCAGCAGTACTTTTTGGGGCGGGGGAACGGTGGAGACCCAGTACTTC. The chain links TRBV12-3 or TRBV12-4 to TRBJ2-5, with 7 bases that match TRBD2. V dropped 5 bases and J dropped 5; count of bases not matched to a gene: 17. The CDR3 spans 17 residues.

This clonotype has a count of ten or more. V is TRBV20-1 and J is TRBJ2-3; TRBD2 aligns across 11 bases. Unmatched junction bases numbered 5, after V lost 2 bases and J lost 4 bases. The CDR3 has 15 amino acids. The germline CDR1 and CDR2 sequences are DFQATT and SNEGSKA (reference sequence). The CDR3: CSARHSGGAPDTQYF. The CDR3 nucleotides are TGCAGTGCTAGACATAGCGGGGGGGCTCCAGATACGCAGTATTTT.

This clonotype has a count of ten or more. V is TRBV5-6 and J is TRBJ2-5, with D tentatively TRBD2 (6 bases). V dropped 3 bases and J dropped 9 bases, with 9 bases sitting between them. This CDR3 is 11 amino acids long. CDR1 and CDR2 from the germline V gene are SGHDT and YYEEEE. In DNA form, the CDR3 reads TGTGCCAGCAGCTCAGCGGGTTCCCAGTACTTC. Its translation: CASSSAGSQYF. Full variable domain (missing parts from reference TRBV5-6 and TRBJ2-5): DAGVTQSPTHLIKTRGQQVTLRCSPKSGHDTVSWYQQALGQGPQFIFQYYEEEERQRGNFPDRFSGHQFPNYSSELNVNALLLGDSALYLCASSSAGSQYFGPGTRLLVL.

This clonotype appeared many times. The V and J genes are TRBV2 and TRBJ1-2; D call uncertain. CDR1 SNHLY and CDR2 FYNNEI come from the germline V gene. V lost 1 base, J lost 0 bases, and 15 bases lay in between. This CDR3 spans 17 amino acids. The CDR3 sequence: CASSEGLVEIANYGYTF. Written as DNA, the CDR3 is TGTGCCAGCAGTGAAGGTTTAGTGGAGATAGCTAACTATGGCTACACCTTC.